Described below is a single TCR beta chain sequence and its context. Its specificity is unknown. From cryopreserved PBMCs came about 2.1 micrograms of genomic DNA used for TCR beta libraries. The data are from a study of cytotoxic CD8 clonotypes in ibrutinib-treated CLL. This CDR3 has 11 amino acids. Trimming pared 6 bases from V and 8 bases from J, leaving 13 bases between. Germline values: CDR1 SQVTM, CDR2 ANQGSEA. Repertoires were generated with immunoSEQ multiplex PCR, while TCRdb's copy carries only in-frame clones and drops some. The sample holds 250,000 to 350,000 clones; 70% to 80% are singletons and the top ten take around 5.1%. Study outcomes and limitations: Sustained-remission and progressing patients' sampling times differed.

The gene calls are TRBV29-1 and TRBJ1-1, with D unclear. This TCR came from a human donor with chronic lymphocytic leukemia. The input for sequencing was PBMCs, taken at disease progression, from a patient treated with ibrutinib. Written as DNA, the CDR3 is TGCAGCGTCCCTGAGGGCGGGGAAGCTTTCTTT. Amino acid sequence: CSVPEGGEAFF.